These T cell receptor beta chains were read from a single sample in a study of shared clonotypes between healthy human individuals. Repertoires were generated with immunoSEQ multiplex PCR, while TCRdb's copy carries only in-frame clones and drops some. The repertoire holds 1.5 million to 2.5 million clones, with about 95% as singletons. Sequencing input: naive CD8+ T cells sorted from blood. The receptor set was obtained from a young man in good health. The CDR3 runs from the conserved cysteine through the conserved F or W. Each record gives: J gene, V gene, clone size, D gene, CDR3 protein, CDR3 DNA. The D gene is left open where the match is weak. Size values are once, few and many counts, or a class for expanded clones, and some rows have none.

TRBJ2-7 | TRBV7-9 | . | . | CASSNGLGGENEQYF | TGTGCCAGCAGTAATGGGCTCGGGGGCGAGAACGAGCAGTACTTC
TRBJ1-2 | TRBV30 | . | TRBD1 | CAWSVGQGDNYGYTF | TGTGCCTGGAGTGTAGGCCAGGGGGATAACTATGGCTACACCTTC
TRBJ1-4 | TRBV18 | . | TRBD1 | CASSPKDRINEKLFF | TGTGCCAGCTCACCTAAGGACAGGATTAATGAAAAACTGTTTTTT
TRBJ2-1 | TRBV4-3 | . | TRBD2 | CASSPAGGPSEQFF | TGCGCCAGCTCCCCAGCGGGAGGGCCCAGTGAGCAGTTCTTC
TRBJ2-7 | TRBV2 | . | TRBD1 | CASSESIWDRATYEQYF | TGTGCCAGCAGTGAAAGTATCTGGGACAGGGCCACCTACGAGCAGTACTTC
TRBJ2-1 | TRBV4-1 | . | TRBD1 | CASSQVFGGQGALSEQFF | TGCGCCAGCAGCCAAGTTTTCGGTGGACAGGGGGCGCTTAGTGAGCAGTTCTTC
TRBJ2-3 | TRBV4-3 | . | . | CASSQDGGATDTQYF | TGCGCCAGCAGCCAAGATGGGGGAGCAACAGATACGCAGTATTTT
TRBJ1-2 | TRBV6-1 | . | TRBD1 | CASSAPGTGYGYTF | TGTGCCAGCAGTGCTCCGGGGACAGGGTATGGCTACACCTTC
TRBJ2-2 | TRBV2 | once | . | CASSEDSENTGELFF | TGTGCCAGCAGTGAAGACAGCGAGAACACCGGGGAGCTGTTTTTT
TRBJ2-3 | TRBV4-2 | . | . | CASSHPRSTDTQYF | TGTGCCAGCAGCCACCCTAGGTCCACAGATACGCAGTATTTT
TRBJ1-2 | TRBV7-9 | . | . | CASSSHREDYGYTF | TGTGCCAGCAGCTCCCACAGGGAAGACTATGGCTACACCTTC
TRBJ2-5 | TRBV9 | once | . | CASSADTLRETQYF | TGTGCCAGCAGCGCCGACACCCTGCGGGAGACCCAGTACTTC
TRBJ2-7 | TRBV28 | . | TRBD1 | CASILTGDYEQYF | TGTGCCAGCATCCTCACAGGGGACTACGAGCAGTACTTC
TRBJ2-1 | TRBV29-1 | once | TRBD2 | CSVALAGVNNEQFF | TGCAGCGTCGCTCTAGCGGGGGTTAACAATGAGCAGTTCTTC
TRBJ2-7 | TRBV10-3 | . | TRBD2 | CAIKASGAYEQYF | TGTGCCATCAAGGCTAGCGGGGCCTACGAGCAGTACTTC
TRBJ2-2 | TRBV6-6 | . | TRBD2 | CASSLVVAGAGELFF | TGTGCCAGCAGTCTTGTGGTAGCGGGAGCCGGGGAGCTGTTTTTT
TRBJ2-2 | TRBV9 | . | TRBD2 | CASSGRLAGESGAGELFF | TGTGCCAGCAGCGGACGACTAGCGGGAGAATCGGGGGCCGGGGAGCTGTTTTTT
TRBJ2-1 | TRBV27 | . | . | CASSFHGMAYEQFF | TGTGCCAGCAGTTTCCACGGGATGGCTTACGAGCAGTTCTTC
TRBJ2-7 | TRBV6-1 | . | TRBD1 | CASSALHGTVYEQYF | TGTGCCAGCAGTGCCCTTCATGGGACAGTCTACGAGCAGTACTTC
TRBJ2-7 | TRBV5-8 | . | . | CASSLGPGYEQYF | TGTGCCAGCAGCTTGGGGCCAGGTTACGAGCAGTACTTC
TRBJ1-2 | TRBV15 | . | TRBD1 | CATSGETGQGADGYTF | TGTGCCACCAGCGGAGAAACGGGACAGGGGGCGGATGGCTACACCTTC
TRBJ2-3 | TRBV7-2 | . | . | CASSLGDSLTDTQYF | TGTGCCAGCAGCTTAGGTGACTCCCTCACAGATACGCAGTATTTT
TRBJ2-5 | TRBV7-6 | . | . | CASSFRDRGVETQYF | TGTGCCAGCAGCTTCCGGGACCGGGGTGTCGAGACCCAGTACTTC
TRBJ2-3 | TRBV21-1 | . | . | CASSKGEAGTSTDTQYF | TGTGCCAGCAGCAAAGGGGAGGCCGGGACTAGCACAGATACGCAGTATTTT
TRBJ2-7 | TRBV30 | . | . | CAWSTTGTGEQYF | TGTGCCTGGAGTACTACAGGGACTGGCGAGCAGTACTTC
TRBJ1-5 | TRBV6-5 | . | . | CASSPGGNQPQHF | TGTGCCAGCTCGCCAGGAGGCAATCAGCCCCAGCATTTT
TRBJ2-1 | TRBV11-2 | . | . | CASSLKVEGEQFF | TGTGCCAGCAGCTTAAAGGTCGAGGGTGAGCAGTTCTTC
TRBJ2-7 | TRBV7-9 | once | TRBD1 | CASSPSGQGQYEQYF | TGTGCCAGCAGCCCCTCCGGACAGGGACAGTACGAGCAGTACTTC
TRBJ2-1 | TRBV7-9 | once | TRBD1 | CASSLRDRSYNEQFF | TGTGCCAGCAGCCTCCGGGACAGATCCTACAATGAGCAGTTCTTC
TRBJ1-5 | TRBV30 | . | . | CAWSVRAGLNQPQHF | TGTGCCTGGAGTGTAAGGGCAGGGTTAAATCAGCCCCAGCATTTT
TRBJ2-1 | TRBV19 | . | . | CASSIAGTSPEQFF | TGTGCCAGTAGTATAGCCGGGACATCCCCCGAGCAGTTCTTC
TRBJ2-1 | TRBV4-3 | . | . | CASSPAGVDEQFF | TGCGCCAGCAGCCCCGCCGGTGTCGATGAGCAGTTCTTC
TRBJ2-7 | TRBV9 | once | . | CASSVPGAIDQYF | TGTGCCAGCAGCGTACCGGGGGCCATAGATCAGTACTTC
TRBJ2-2 | TRBV11-3 | . | . | CASSLDSGELFF | TGTGCCAGCAGCTTAGACTCCGGGGAGCTGTTTTTT
TRBJ2-7 | TRBV7-9 | . | . | CASSLGKGTAAYEQYF | TGTGCCAGCAGCTTAGGGAAAGGGACCGCTGCCTACGAGCAGTACTTC
TRBJ2-2 | TRBV25-1 | . | TRBD2 | CASGIGLGAGELFF | TGTGCCAGTGGTATCGGACTAGGAGCCGGGGAGCTGTTTTTT
TRBJ2-7 | TRBV7-9 | . | TRBD1 | CASSLVLQGKYEQYF | TGTGCCAGCAGCTTAGTTTTACAGGGGAAATACGAGCAGTACTTC
TRBJ1-4 | TRBV18 | . | TRBD1 | CASSPSGTGANEKLFF | TGTGCCAGCTCACCATCGGGGACAGGGGCTAATGAAAAACTGTTTTTT
TRBJ2-1 | TRBV11-2 | once | TRBD2 | CASSLGAGAVDEQFF | TGTGCCAGCAGCTTAGGGGCGGGAGCCGTCGATGAGCAGTTCTTC
TRBJ1-4 | TRBV19 | . | . | CATTGSPLNEKLFF | TGTGCCACCACCGGGTCGCCGCTCAATGAAAAACTGTTTTTT
TRBJ2-7 | TRBV6-6 | . | . | CASSLPGAAYEQYF | TGTGCCAGCAGTCTTCCGGGGGCGGCCTACGAGCAGTACTTC
TRBJ1-2 | TRBV9 | . | TRBD1 | CASSPTGAYGYTF | TGTGCCAGCAGCCCTACAGGGGCCTATGGCTACACCTTC
TRBJ2-5 | TRBV7-9 | . | . | CASSFKYQETQYF | TGTGCCAGCAGCTTTAAGTACCAAGAGACCCAGTACTTC
TRBJ1-2 | TRBV6-5 | . | . | CATLVDYGYTF | TGTGCCACCCTAGTCGACTATGGCTACACCTTC
TRBJ2-2 | TRBV28 | . | . | CASSLWPPTGELFF | TGTGCCAGCAGTTTGTGGCCCCCGACCGGGGAGCTGTTTTTT
TRBJ2-7 | TRBV6-1 | few | . | CASTTRASSYEQYF | TGTGCCAGCACGACCAGGGCTTCCTCCTACGAGCAGTACTTC
TRBJ1-2 | TRBV30 | . | . | CAWRGDPIYGYTF | TGTGCCTGGAGGGGGGACCCGATCTATGGCTACACCTTC
TRBJ2-5 | TRBV13 | . | TRBD2 | CASGLAGEGGETQYF | TGTGCCAGCGGACTAGCGGGAGAGGGCGGGGAGACCCAGTACTTC
TRBJ1-2 | TRBV13 | . | . | CASSLRGGWNYGYTF | TGTGCCAGCAGCTTACGCGGGGGATGGAACTATGGCTACACCTTC
TRBJ1-2 | TRBV27 | . | . | CASSSGEAVRQYGYTF | TGTGCCAGCAGTTCAGGGGAAGCGGTCCGTCAGTATGGCTACACCTTC
TRBJ2-1 | TRBV5-6 | . | . | CASSPVDNEQFF | TGTGCCAGCAGCCCGGTGGACAATGAGCAGTTCTTC
TRBJ2-7 | TRBV13 | . | TRBD2 | CASTLGVAGKYEQYF | TGTGCCAGCACCCTTGGGGTAGCGGGGAAGTACGAGCAGTACTTC
TRBJ2-7 | TRBV27 | . | . | CASSLRTPYEQYF | TGTGCCAGCAGTTTAAGGACACCCTACGAGCAGTACTTC
TRBJ2-2 | TRBV7-9 | . | TRBD2 | CASSTTSGGPHTGELFF | TGTGCCAGCAGCACGACTAGCGGGGGCCCCCACACCGGGGAGCTGTTTTTT